The next 2 T cell receptor beta chains were all read from a single sample in a study of beta chain features in type 1 diabetes. Investigators reverse transcribed all isolated RNA, so they sequenced expressed TCRB transcripts. Here immunoSEQ multiplex PCR was the method, and the copy in TCRdb shows in-frame clones only, minus some. The sample yields about 330,000 clones, 9.5% to 11% seen once. The sample comprised naive CD4+ T cells from blood. The receptor set was obtained from a woman aged 25 to 39 in good health.

For this clone: Sequence at one end of the junction differs from germline and may be a read error. V gene TRBV5-1 combines with J gene TRBJ2-7; 7 bases align to TRBD2. The CDR3 sequence is 16 residues long. CDR1 is SGHRS, CDR2 YFSETQ, per germline. The DNA for the CDR3 is TGCGCCGGCAGCTGGTGTCGCGGGGGATACTCCTACGAGCAGTACTTC. Translated: CAGSWCRGGYSYEQYF.

This clone was found a few times. Written as DNA, the CDR3 is TGTGCCAGCAAGGAGCGGGAGGACGAGACCCAGTACTTC. Amino acids: CASKEREDETQYF. This sequence joins TRBV2 and TRBJ2-5, with 9 bases aligning to TRBD2. CDR1 is SNHLY, CDR2 FYNNEI, per germline. Trimming took 7 bases from V and 5 from J; bases not matched to a gene: 5. The CDR3 is 13 amino acids.